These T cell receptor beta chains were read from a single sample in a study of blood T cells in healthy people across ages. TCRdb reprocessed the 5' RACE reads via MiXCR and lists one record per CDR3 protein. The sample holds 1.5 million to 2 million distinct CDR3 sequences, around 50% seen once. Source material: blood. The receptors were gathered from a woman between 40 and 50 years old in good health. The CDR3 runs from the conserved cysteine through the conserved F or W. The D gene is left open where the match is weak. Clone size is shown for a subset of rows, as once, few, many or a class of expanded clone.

CDR3 DNA: TGTGCCAGCAGTAACGCCCGCGCGCAGTACTTC
CDR3 protein: CASSNARAQYF
V gene: TRBV6-5
J gene: TRBJ2-4
clone size: -
D gene: -

CDR3 DNA: TGTGCCACCAGCAGAGATGGGCAGGGGGCTGGCTACGAGCAGTACTTC
CDR3 protein: CATSRDGQGAGYEQYF
V gene: TRBV15
J gene: TRBJ2-7
clone size: once
D gene: TRBD1

CDR3 DNA: TGTGCTAGTGGTAATCTGAGCTCCTATAATTCACCCCTCCACTTT
CDR3 protein: CASGNLSSYNSPLHF
V gene: TRBV12-5
J gene: TRBJ1-6
clone size: -
D gene: -

CDR3 DNA: TGTGCCAGTAGGGACAGGGGAAATGGCTACACCTTC
CDR3 protein: CASRDRGNGYTF
V gene: TRBV9
J gene: TRBJ1-2
clone size: few
D gene: TRBD1

CDR3 DNA: TGTGCCAGCAGTTACTTGGGGCCCGATGAGCAGTTCTTC
CDR3 protein: CASSYLGPDEQFF
V gene: TRBV6-6
J gene: TRBJ2-1
clone size: -
D gene: -

CDR3 DNA: TGTGCCAGCAGCTATACAGGGGGGGATACGCAGTATTTT
CDR3 protein: CASSYTGGDTQYF
V gene: TRBV7-2
J gene: TRBJ2-3
clone size: -
D gene: TRBD1

CDR3 DNA: TGTGCCAGCAGCCCTACCCCGTCGGACAGTTTCTTATATGGCTACACCTTC
CDR3 protein: CASSPTPSDSFLYGYTF
V gene: TRBV4-2
J gene: TRBJ1-2
clone size: -
D gene: -

CDR3 DNA: TGTGCCAGCAGCCACGACAGGGGGCGCGGAGAGACCCAGTACTTC
CDR3 protein: CASSHDRGRGETQYF
V gene: TRBV7-2
J gene: TRBJ2-5
clone size: -
D gene: TRBD1

CDR3 DNA: TGCAGTGCTAGAGACCCGACTAGCACAGATACGCAGTATTTT
CDR3 protein: CSARDPTSTDTQYF
V gene: TRBV20-1
J gene: TRBJ2-3
clone size: few
D gene: -

CDR3 DNA: TGCAGTGCTCGAGACCTCGTGGGGCGGGGGGGATCCTACGAGCAGTACTTC
CDR3 protein: CSARDLVGRGGSYEQYF
V gene: TRBV20-1
J gene: TRBJ2-7
clone size: once
D gene: TRBD2

CDR3 DNA: TGCGCCAGCAGCCTCGACAGGGAGGCCTACGAGCAGTACTTC
CDR3 protein: CASSLDREAYEQYF
V gene: TRBV4-3
J gene: TRBJ2-7
clone size: -
D gene: -

CDR3 DNA: TGTGCCAGCACCGTCAGGGGTCGGGTTGTCGGGAGCAATCAGCCCCAGCATTTT
CDR3 protein: CASTVRGRVVGSNQPQHF
V gene: TRBV12-3/TRBV12-4
J gene: TRBJ1-5
clone size: -
D gene: -

CDR3 DNA: TGTGCCAGCAGTTACTCTCGGGTGTGGGGGCTAGCGGGGCCTCTCGGCAATGAGCAGTTCTTC
CDR3 protein: CASSYSRVWGLAGPLGNEQFF
V gene: TRBV6-5
J gene: TRBJ2-1
clone size: few
D gene: TRBD2

CDR3 DNA: TGTGCCAGCAGCTCGACGGACAGGGCGATCTCCTACAATGAGCAGTTCTTC
CDR3 protein: CASSSTDRAISYNEQFF
V gene: TRBV9
J gene: TRBJ2-1
clone size: -
D gene: TRBD1

CDR3 DNA: TGCAGTGCTAGAGCTATGGACGGACACTCCTACGAGCAGTACTTC
CDR3 protein: CSARAMDGHSYEQYF
V gene: TRBV20-1
J gene: TRBJ2-7
clone size: many
D gene: -

CDR3 DNA: TGCAGTGCTACTCGTTCCGGGGAGCTGTTTTTT
CDR3 protein: CSATRSGELFF
V gene: TRBV20-1
J gene: TRBJ2-2
clone size: -
D gene: -

CDR3 DNA: TGTGCCAGCAGTCCAACACGTAATGAAAAACTGTTTTTT
CDR3 protein: CASSPTRNEKLFF
V gene: TRBV28
J gene: TRBJ1-4
clone size: -
D gene: -

CDR3 DNA: TGTGCCAGCAGCCACAGTGGCGGGACCTCCTACAATGAGCAGTTCTTC
CDR3 protein: CASSHSGGTSYNEQFF
V gene: TRBV9
J gene: TRBJ2-1
clone size: once
D gene: -

CDR3 DNA: TGTGCCAGCAGCTTAGACGTGGGGGCCTACGAGCAGTACTTC
CDR3 protein: CASSLDVGAYEQYF
V gene: TRBV11-2
J gene: TRBJ2-7
clone size: -
D gene: -

CDR3 DNA: TGCGCCAGCAGCCAAGAGGTAGCGGCGGCCACAGATACGCAGTATTTT
CDR3 protein: CASSQEVAAATDTQYF
V gene: TRBV4-3
J gene: TRBJ2-3
clone size: -
D gene: -

CDR3 DNA: TGTGCCAGCAGCCAAGGGGCTAGCTACAATGAGCAGTTCTTC
CDR3 protein: CASSQGASYNEQFF
V gene: TRBV14
J gene: TRBJ2-1
clone size: few
D gene: -

CDR3 DNA: TGTGCCAGCAGTTATTCACTAGCGGGGGGCTTCTCCTACAATGAGCAGTTCTTC
CDR3 protein: CASSYSLAGGFSYNEQFF
V gene: TRBV6-2/TRBV6-3
J gene: TRBJ2-1
clone size: once
D gene: TRBD2

CDR3 DNA: TGTGCCAGCAGCTTGCGTTCGGGAGGCAATCAGCCCCAGCATTTT
CDR3 protein: CASSLRSGGNQPQHF
V gene: TRBV5-5
J gene: TRBJ1-5
clone size: once
D gene: -

CDR3 DNA: TGTGCCAGCAGTTCCACCGGGACAGGGAGGCTAAAGACCCAGTACTTC
CDR3 protein: CASSSTGTGRLKTQYF
V gene: TRBV27
J gene: TRBJ2-5
clone size: few
D gene: TRBD1

CDR3 DNA: TGTGCCATCAGTGCGAGTTGGTCTCAGGGGGGTGAGAATGAAAAACTGTTTTTT
CDR3 protein: CAISASWSQGGENEKLFF
V gene: TRBV10-3
J gene: TRBJ1-4
clone size: -
D gene: TRBD1

CDR3 DNA: TGTGCCAGCAGCCCTCGACGGTTCCGCGGAAACATTCAGTACTTC
CDR3 protein: CASSPRRFRGNIQYF
V gene: TRBV5-6
J gene: TRBJ2-4
clone size: -
D gene: -

CDR3 DNA: TGTGCCAGCAGCTTAGTTGGTAGTGCCCTGCCCCAAGAGACCCAGTACTTC
CDR3 protein: CASSLVGSALPQETQYF
V gene: TRBV11-2
J gene: TRBJ2-5
clone size: -
D gene: -

CDR3 DNA: TGTGCCACCAGTGATCCGCCAGGGACAGGATCGAACACCGGGGAGCTGTTTTTT
CDR3 protein: CATSDPPGTGSNTGELFF
V gene: TRBV24-1
J gene: TRBJ2-2
clone size: -
D gene: TRBD1

CDR3 DNA: TGTGCCAGCAGTTACTCCAACAGGGGCGGCTATGGCTACACCTTC
CDR3 protein: CASSYSNRGGYGYTF
V gene: TRBV6-5
J gene: TRBJ1-2
clone size: -
D gene: TRBD1

CDR3 DNA: TGCAGTGCTACCGGGACTCCGCAGGATACGCAGTATTTT
CDR3 protein: CSATGTPQDTQYF
V gene: TRBV20-1
J gene: TRBJ2-3
clone size: -
D gene: -

CDR3 DNA: TGTGCCAGCAGCTTAGAGGGGGGGGATGGCAATCAGCCCCAGCATTTT
CDR3 protein: CASSLEGGDGNQPQHF
V gene: TRBV7-9
J gene: TRBJ1-5
clone size: -
D gene: -

CDR3 DNA: TGTGCCAGCACCCTCAGTGAGACCCAGTACTTC
CDR3 protein: CASTLSETQYF
V gene: TRBV12-3/TRBV12-4
J gene: TRBJ2-5
clone size: few
D gene: -

CDR3 DNA: TGCGCCAGCAGCCAAGAACCTAGCGGGGTCAATGAGCAGTTCTTC
CDR3 protein: CASSQEPSGVNEQFF
V gene: TRBV4-3
J gene: TRBJ2-1
clone size: few
D gene: TRBD2

CDR3 DNA: TGCGGTGCTAGAGACGGGGTACCACAAGAGACCCAGTTCTTC
CDR3 protein: CGARDGVPQETQFF
V gene: TRBV20-1
J gene: TRBJ2-1
clone size: once
D gene: -

CDR3 DNA: TGTGCCAGCAGGGACGGGCCCCATGAGCAGTACTTC
CDR3 protein: CASRDGPHEQYF
V gene: TRBV6-2/TRBV6-3
J gene: TRBJ2-5
clone size: -
D gene: -

CDR3 DNA: TGTGCCAGCGCTAGCGGGGGGAGGTATGAGCAGTTCTTC
CDR3 protein: CASASGGRYEQFF
V gene: TRBV7-2
J gene: TRBJ2-1
clone size: few
D gene: TRBD2

CDR3 DNA: TGTGCCAGCAGCTTAAAGCGGGTTCTGGGATCACAGTACTTC
CDR3 protein: CASSLKRVLGSQYF
V gene: TRBV7-2
J gene: TRBJ2-5
clone size: -
D gene: -

CDR3 DNA: TGTGCCACCAGTCCAGGGGGCTTGATTCAGCCCCAGCATTTT
CDR3 protein: CATSPGGLIQPQHF
V gene: TRBV24-1
J gene: TRBJ1-5
clone size: -
D gene: TRBD1

CDR3 DNA: TGCAGCGCCACGGTGGCTAGCGGGACAATCTCCTACAATGAGCAGTACTTC
CDR3 protein: CSATVASGTISYNEQYF
V gene: TRBV29-1
J gene: TRBJ2-7
clone size: -
D gene: TRBD2

CDR3 DNA: TGTGCCAGCAGTGTTCCTCGGGGGGCCAACGTCCTGACTTTC
CDR3 protein: CASSVPRGANVLTF
V gene: TRBV6-2/TRBV6-3
J gene: TRBJ2-6
clone size: -
D gene: -

CDR3 DNA: TGTGCCAGCAGCTCAGGACAGAGCCTCTATGGCTACACCTTC
CDR3 protein: CASSSGQSLYGYTF
V gene: TRBV13
J gene: TRBJ1-2
clone size: few
D gene: -

CDR3 DNA: TGTGCCAGCAGTGACGGCGGGGGGGCCTACGAGCAGTACTTC
CDR3 protein: CASSDGGGAYEQYF
V gene: TRBV6-2/TRBV6-3
J gene: TRBJ2-7
clone size: -
D gene: TRBD2

CDR3 DNA: TGTGCCAGCAGCCCCCCACCCGGGTACGAGCAGTACTTC
CDR3 protein: CASSPPPGYEQYF
V gene: TRBV7-9
J gene: TRBJ2-7
clone size: -
D gene: -

CDR3 DNA: TGTGCCAGCAATCCAGGGGGGAGCTCCTACGAGCAGTACTTC
CDR3 protein: CASNPGGSSYEQYF
V gene: TRBV6-2/TRBV6-3
J gene: TRBJ2-7
clone size: few
D gene: -

CDR3 DNA: TGTGCCAGCAGCTTTAACTGGCGGGGGGCGAGTAGCACAGATACGCAGTATTTT
CDR3 protein: CASSFNWRGASSTDTQYF
V gene: TRBV7-2
J gene: TRBJ2-3
clone size: few
D gene: TRBD2

CDR3 DNA: TGTGCCAGCAGCCCCCCTGGGGGGGATAAAGCTTTCTTT
CDR3 protein: CASSPPGGDKAFF
V gene: TRBV7-9
J gene: TRBJ1-1
clone size: -
D gene: -

CDR3 DNA: TGTGCCACCAGCAGAGATCTCGGGACAGCACCCTACGAGCAGTACTTC
CDR3 protein: CATSRDLGTAPYEQYF
V gene: TRBV15
J gene: TRBJ2-7
clone size: -
D gene: TRBD1

CDR3 DNA: TGTGCCTCCGATGGAAACACAGATACGCAGTATTTT
CDR3 protein: CASDGNTDTQYF
V gene: TRBV24-1
J gene: TRBJ2-3
clone size: -
D gene: -

CDR3 DNA: TGTGCCAGCAGCCACAAGGAAAAACTGTTTTTT
CDR3 protein: CASSHKEKLFF
V gene: TRBV4-2
J gene: TRBJ1-4
clone size: -
D gene: -

CDR3 DNA: TGCAGTGCTTCTTATGGACAGGGGGCATTTGGGGAGACCCAGTACTTC
CDR3 protein: CSASYGQGAFGETQYF
V gene: TRBV20-1
J gene: TRBJ2-5
clone size: -
D gene: TRBD1

CDR3 DNA: TGTGCCAGCAGCCAAGGAAAGGGGCCAGGAGGGGAAAAACTGTTTTTT
CDR3 protein: CASSQGKGPGGEKLFF
V gene: TRBV3-1
J gene: TRBJ1-4
clone size: -
D gene: -

CDR3 DNA: TGTGCCAGCAGCCACAATAGCGGGGGGGGCAGAGAGACCCAGTACTTC
CDR3 protein: CASSHNSGGGRETQYF
V gene: TRBV11-2
J gene: TRBJ2-5
clone size: -
D gene: TRBD2

CDR3 DNA: TGCAGTGCTAGAGAGCCGCCGGGGGGGCGCCACCAGTTCTTC
CDR3 protein: CSAREPPGGRHQFF
V gene: TRBV20-1
J gene: TRBJ2-1
clone size: -
D gene: TRBD2

CDR3 DNA: TGTGCCAGCAGCTTAGAGGGAGCCAGGACCTACGAGCAGTACTTC
CDR3 protein: CASSLEGARTYEQYF
V gene: TRBV7-2
J gene: TRBJ2-7
clone size: -
D gene: -

CDR3 DNA: TGTGCCAGCAGCTTAATGGCAGGGGGAAGCTCCTACGAGCAGTACTTC
CDR3 protein: CASSLMAGGSSYEQYF
V gene: TRBV11-2
J gene: TRBJ2-7
clone size: -
D gene: TRBD1

CDR3 DNA: TGCAGTGCTAGAGGCGCGGGGACCTCCTACAATGAGCAGTTCTTC
CDR3 protein: CSARGAGTSYNEQFF
V gene: TRBV20-1
J gene: TRBJ2-1
clone size: -
D gene: -

CDR3 DNA: TGTGCCATCAGTGAAGGGGGAGGGGGCGAGACCCAGTACTTC
CDR3 protein: CAISEGGGGETQYF
V gene: TRBV10-3
J gene: TRBJ2-5
clone size: few
D gene: -